The rows below give T cell receptor beta chains drawn from one sample of a study of vaccination and CD4 T cells after COVID-19. For these receptors, no antigen is known. MiXCR, run by TCRdb on the PCR reads, gives a single entry per CDR3 protein. The table includes 13,000 or so distinct CDR3 sequences, roughly 45% detected once. Here the sequenced sample was CD4+ T cells from blood, cultured in vitro, taken after SARS-CoV-2 vaccination. These receptors were obtained from a human donor who had recovered from COVID-19. CDR3s include the opening cysteine and the closing phenylalanine or tryptophan. A D gene is named only where the DNA matches it firmly. Size values are once, few and many counts, or a class for expanded clones, and some rows have none.

>TRBJ1-1|few|TRBV7-3|.
TGTGCCAGCAGCTTATATCCAGGGGAGAACACTGAAGCTTTCTTT
CASSLYPGENTEAFF
>TRBJ2-2|.|TRBV10-2|.
TGCGCCAGCAGAGCCACCACGGACGGGAACACCGGGGAGCTGTTTTTT
CASRATTDGNTGELFF
>TRBJ2-3|.|TRBV9|.
TGTGCCAGCACAGGGGACGCTAATTCTCGCACAGATACGCAGTATTTT
CASTGDANSRTDTQYF
>TRBJ1-1|.|TRBV28|.
TGTGCCAGCACCCTCAGAACCTGGAACACTGAAGCTTTCTTT
CASTLRTWNTEAFF
>TRBJ2-1|.|TRBV20-1|TRBD1
TGCAGTGCTAGTACCGGGACAGGGGGCTCGAATGAGCAGTTCTTC
CSASTGTGGSNEQFF
>TRBJ2-5|.|TRBV7-9|.
TGTGCCAGCCTTCCCGGTTTAGGCTTCGGACTCCAAGAGACCCAGTACTTC
CASLPGLGFGLQETQYF
>TRBJ2-5|medium-sized|TRBV4-1|.
TGCGCCAGCAGCTCTCGGACGGGGAAAGAGACCCAGTACTTC
CASSSRTGKETQYF
>TRBJ2-2|.|TRBV21-1|.
TGTGCCAGCAGCAAAAGGCGTCGGACAGCTAACACCGGGGAGCTGTTTTTT
CASSKRRRTANTGELFF
>TRBJ1-2|.|TRBV19|.
TGTGCCACCTCAGGGCAGGGGAGGAACTATGGCTACACCTTC
CATSGQGRNYGYTF
>TRBJ2-3|few|TRBV20-1|TRBD2
TGCAGTGCTGCCCCATCTGCGGGAGGTACTTCTACGCAGTATTTT
CSAAPSAGGTSTQYF
>TRBJ1-4|.|TRBV10-3|.
TGTGCCAGCAGTGACGAAAAACTGTTTTTT
CASSDEKLFF
>TRBJ2-2|.|TRBV4-2|TRBD1
TGTGCCAGCAGCCGGGCGAAAATCGTGACAGGGTGGCCTGCGGCGAACACCGGGGAGCTGTTTTTT
CASSRAKIVTGWPAANTGELFF
>TRBJ1-4|.|TRBV7-2|.
TGTGCCAGCAGTCCAGGACTGGATGAAAAACTGTTTTTT
CASSPGLDEKLFF
>TRBJ2-7|.|TRBV11-1|TRBD2
TGTGCCAGCAGCCCCCTCAGCGGGACTAGCGGGAAAGAAAACGAGCAGTACTTC
CASSPLSGTSGKENEQYF
>TRBJ2-7|few|TRBV20-1|.
TGCAGTGCCGGGGGCAGGACTAGACTTCCCCTCGAGCAGTACTTC
CSAGGRTRLPLEQYF
>TRBJ1-2|.|TRBV5-4|.
TGTGCCAGCAGCCTGGACGGGCAGAACGGCTACACCTTC
CASSLDGQNGYTF
>TRBJ2-4|few|TRBV11-3|TRBD1
TGTGCCAGCAGCTTAGGAAGAGGGGGCAACATTCAGTACTTC
CASSLGRGGNIQYF
>TRBJ1-1|.|TRBV2|TRBD1
TGTGCCAGCAGAACAGGGGGCGTCTTGCGATTTTTTGGAGCTTTCTTT
CASRTGGVLRFFGAFF
>TRBJ2-1|once|TRBV7-8|TRBD1
TGTGCCAGCAGCCCAAGGGCGACAGGGGGAAACTCCTACAATGAGCAGTTCTTC
CASSPRATGGNSYNEQFF
>TRBJ2-7|.|TRBV7-8|.
TGTGCCAGCAGCTTTAACAAGAACTACGAGCAGTACTTC
CASSFNKNYEQYF
>TRBJ2-2|.|TRBV7-2|TRBD2
TGTGCCAGCAGCCTTTCTAGCGGGGCGAACACCGGGGAGCTGTTTTTT
CASSLSSGANTGELFF
>TRBJ2-3|.|TRBV7-3|.
TGTGCCAGCTCAAGACGGCTCCCAGGCGAAGATACGCAGTATTTT
CASSRRLPGEDTQYF
>TRBJ2-5|few|TRBV2|.
TGTGCCAGCGGATATAGCGAGACCCAGTACTTC
CASGYSETQYF
>TRBJ1-3|few|TRBV20-1|.
TGCAGTGCAGGGGCCGGGGGCATTGGAAACACCATATATTTT
CSAGAGGIGNTIYF
>TRBJ2-3|.|TRBV6-2/TRBV6-3|.
TGTGCCGGCGGATCCTTGGGCACAGATACGCAGTATTTT
CAGGSLGTDTQYF
>TRBJ2-1|once|TRBV7-3|.
TGTGCCAGCAGCTTAACAGGGGGTGTTTACAGCTCCTACAATGAGCAGTTCTTC
CASSLTGGVYSSYNEQFF
>TRBJ2-3|.|TRBV20-1|.
TGCAGTAGAGGGATGGGCACAGATACGCAGTATTTT
CSRGMGTDTQYF
>TRBJ1-1|.|TRBV7-2|.
TGTGCCAGCAGCGCGGACATGAACACTGAAGCTTTCTTT
CASSADMNTEAFF
>TRBJ1-1|.|TRBV20-1|.
TGCAGTGCTGGACGGAACTTGAACACTGAAGCTTTCTTT
CSAGRNLNTEAFF
>TRBJ2-1|once|TRBV27|TRBD2
TGTGCCAGCAGGGCCGGGACTATCCATAATGAGCAGTTCTTC
CASRAGTIHNEQFF
>TRBJ2-1|.|TRBV9|.
TGTGCCAGCAGCGTAGTACTGGGATCCTACAATGAGCAGTTCTTC
CASSVVLGSYNEQFF
>TRBJ2-5|.|TRBV20-1|.
TGCAGCGCACAATTGATCGGGGGTGAAGAGACCCAGTACTTC
CSAQLIGGEETQYF
>TRBJ2-7|.|TRBV28|.
TGTGCCAGCAAAAATCAGGGTTTAGCCTACGAGCAGTACTTC
CASKNQGLAYEQYF
>TRBJ2-7|.|TRBV20-1|TRBD2
TGCAGTGCTAGAGAAGGACTAGTTGGGGAGCAGTACTTC
CSAREGLVGEQYF
>TRBJ1-1|.|TRBV6-4|.
TGTGCCAGCAGTGAGGGGGCAAACACTGAAGCTTTCTTT
CASSEGANTEAFF
>TRBJ2-2|.|TRBV5-4|.
TGTGCCAGCAGCTTTATCAGTAACACCGGGGAGCTGTTTTTT
CASSFISNTGELFF
>TRBJ2-2|few|TRBV7-2|.
TGTGCCAGCAGCTTAAGGGGTAACACCGGGGAGCTGTTTTTT
CASSLRGNTGELFF
>TRBJ2-2|.|TRBV19|.
TGTGCCGCTAGTAAGGCTGGAGGTCGGGAGCTGTTTTTT
CAASKAGGRELFF
>TRBJ1-1|few|TRBV10-2|.
TGCGCCAGCAGTGAGCTGCCAGGTGAGACTGAAGCTTTCTTT
CASSELPGETEAFF
>TRBJ2-3|.|TRBV5-1|TRBD1
TGCGCCAGCAGCTGGGAAACGGGACAGGGTGGAGATACGCAGTATTTT
CASSWETGQGGDTQYF
>TRBJ1-4|.|TRBV5-1|.
TGCGCCAGCAGCATGACCTCGGCTAATGAAAAACTGTTTTTT
CASSMTSANEKLFF
>TRBJ1-1|.|TRBV21-1|.
TGTGCCAGCAGCACCAAACAGGTCCTTGAAGCTTTCTTT
CASSTKQVLEAFF
>TRBJ1-1|.|TRBV20-1|.
TGCAGTGCTAGTCGTGCCGGGGGGAACACTGAAGCTTTCTTT
CSASRAGGNTEAFF
>TRBJ2-6|.|TRBV4-3|.
TGCGCCAGCAGCCCGTTTTTTTCCGGGGCCAACGTCCTGACTTTC
CASSPFFSGANVLTF
>TRBJ2-5|.|TRBV12-3/TRBV12-4|.
TGTGCCAGCAGCACTCGCCAAGAGACCCAGTACTTC
CASSTRQETQYF
>TRBJ2-7|.|TRBV3-1|TRBD2
TGTGCCAGCAGCCTTGGGGGGAGGGCCTACGAGCAGTACTTC
CASSLGGRAYEQYF
>TRBJ2-1|once|TRBV6-1|TRBD2
TGTGCCAGCCGGGGCGGGGGAAACTCTCCCTCAAATAGACTATCCTACAATGAGCAGTTCTTC
CASRGGGNSPSNRLSYNEQFF
>TRBJ2-5|.|TRBV7-9|.
TGTGCCAGCAGCCCCGGGACGGTTCAAGAGACCCAGTACTTC
CASSPGTVQETQYF
>TRBJ1-1|.|TRBV6-1|TRBD1
TGTGCCAGCAGCTCGGACAGGGCCATGGGGATGAACACTGAAGCTTTCTTT
CASSSDRAMGMNTEAFF
>TRBJ2-1|once|TRBV14|.
TGTGCCAGCAGCCCCGTGGGATCCTACAATGAGCAGTTCTTC
CASSPVGSYNEQFF
>TRBJ2-1|few|TRBV6-1|TRBD2
TGTGCCAGCAATAGCGGGAGCACTCAGGCTGAGCAGTTCTTC
CASNSGSTQAEQFF
>TRBJ2-7|.|TRBV28|TRBD2
TGTGCCAGCAGGCCTAGCGGTTCCTACGAGCAGTACTTC
CASRPSGSYEQYF
>TRBJ1-1|.|TRBV7-3|.
TGTGCCAGCAGCCGACAGACGAACACTGAAGCTTTCTTT
CASSRQTNTEAFF
>TRBJ2-5|once|TRBV4-3|TRBD2
TGCGCCAGCAGCCAAGAGAGGACTAGCGGGATGAAGACCCAGTACTTC
CASSQERTSGMKTQYF
>TRBJ1-1|few|TRBV20-1|.
TGCAGTGCCCGCTCGGACAGTGAAGCTTTCTTT
CSARSDSEAFF
>TRBJ2-3|few|TRBV20-1|.
TGCAGTGCTAGGGGACAACGAGATACGCAGTATTTT
CSARGQRDTQYF
>TRBJ2-2|.|TRBV18|TRBD1
TGTGCCAGCTCACCAAGGACAGGAGACACCGGGGAGCTGTTTTTT
CASSPRTGDTGELFF
>TRBJ1-6|.|TRBV19|.
TGTGCCAGTTCAAGGGGATTATCCTATAATTCACCCCTCCACTTT
CASSRGLSYNSPLHF
>TRBJ2-1|few|TRBV6-1|TRBD2
TGTGCCAGCAGCCGCGCAAGGGGACTAGCGGGACTCAATGAGCAGTTCTTC
CASSRARGLAGLNEQFF
>TRBJ2-6|.|TRBV15|TRBD2
TGTGCCACCAGCAGAGCGGGGGGGTATGGGGCCAACGTCCTGACTTTC
CATSRAGGYGANVLTF